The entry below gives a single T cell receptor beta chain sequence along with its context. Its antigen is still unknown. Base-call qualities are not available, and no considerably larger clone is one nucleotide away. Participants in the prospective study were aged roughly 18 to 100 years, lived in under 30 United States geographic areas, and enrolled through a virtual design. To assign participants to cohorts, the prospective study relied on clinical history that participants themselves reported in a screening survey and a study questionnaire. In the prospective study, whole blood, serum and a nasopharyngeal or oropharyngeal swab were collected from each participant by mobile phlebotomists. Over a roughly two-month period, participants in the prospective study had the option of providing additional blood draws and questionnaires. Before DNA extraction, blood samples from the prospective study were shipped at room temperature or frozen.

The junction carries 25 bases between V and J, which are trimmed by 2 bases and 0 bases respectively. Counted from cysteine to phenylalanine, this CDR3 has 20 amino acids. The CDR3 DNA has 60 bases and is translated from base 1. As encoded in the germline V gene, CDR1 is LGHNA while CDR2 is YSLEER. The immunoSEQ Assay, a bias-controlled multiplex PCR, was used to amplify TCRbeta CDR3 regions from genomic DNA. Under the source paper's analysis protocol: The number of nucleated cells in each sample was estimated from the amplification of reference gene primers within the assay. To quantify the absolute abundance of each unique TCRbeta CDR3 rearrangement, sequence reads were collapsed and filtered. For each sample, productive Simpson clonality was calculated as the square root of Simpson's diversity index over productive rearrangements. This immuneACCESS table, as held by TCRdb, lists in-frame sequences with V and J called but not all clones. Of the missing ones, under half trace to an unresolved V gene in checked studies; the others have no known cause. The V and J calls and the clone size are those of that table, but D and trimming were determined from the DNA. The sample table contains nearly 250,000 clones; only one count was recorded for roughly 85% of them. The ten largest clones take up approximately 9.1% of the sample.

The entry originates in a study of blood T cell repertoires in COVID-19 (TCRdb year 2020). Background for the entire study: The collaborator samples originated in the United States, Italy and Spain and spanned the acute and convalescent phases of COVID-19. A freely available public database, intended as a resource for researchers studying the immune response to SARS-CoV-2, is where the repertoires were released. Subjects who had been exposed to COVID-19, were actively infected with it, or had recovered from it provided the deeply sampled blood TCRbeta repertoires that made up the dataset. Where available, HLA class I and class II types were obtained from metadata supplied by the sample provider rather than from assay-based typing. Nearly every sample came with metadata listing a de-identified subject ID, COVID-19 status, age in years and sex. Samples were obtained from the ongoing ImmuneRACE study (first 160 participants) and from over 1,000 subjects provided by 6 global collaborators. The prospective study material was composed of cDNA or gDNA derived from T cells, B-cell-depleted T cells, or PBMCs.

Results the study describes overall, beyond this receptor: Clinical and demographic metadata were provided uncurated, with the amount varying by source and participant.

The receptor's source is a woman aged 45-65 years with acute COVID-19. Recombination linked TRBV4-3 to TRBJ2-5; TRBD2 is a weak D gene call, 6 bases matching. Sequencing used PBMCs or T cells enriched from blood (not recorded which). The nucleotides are TGCGCCAGCAGCCAATTTTACGCGGGTGGAGGGGACGCGTACCAAGAGACCCAGTACTTC. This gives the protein CASSQFYAGGGDAYQETQYF.